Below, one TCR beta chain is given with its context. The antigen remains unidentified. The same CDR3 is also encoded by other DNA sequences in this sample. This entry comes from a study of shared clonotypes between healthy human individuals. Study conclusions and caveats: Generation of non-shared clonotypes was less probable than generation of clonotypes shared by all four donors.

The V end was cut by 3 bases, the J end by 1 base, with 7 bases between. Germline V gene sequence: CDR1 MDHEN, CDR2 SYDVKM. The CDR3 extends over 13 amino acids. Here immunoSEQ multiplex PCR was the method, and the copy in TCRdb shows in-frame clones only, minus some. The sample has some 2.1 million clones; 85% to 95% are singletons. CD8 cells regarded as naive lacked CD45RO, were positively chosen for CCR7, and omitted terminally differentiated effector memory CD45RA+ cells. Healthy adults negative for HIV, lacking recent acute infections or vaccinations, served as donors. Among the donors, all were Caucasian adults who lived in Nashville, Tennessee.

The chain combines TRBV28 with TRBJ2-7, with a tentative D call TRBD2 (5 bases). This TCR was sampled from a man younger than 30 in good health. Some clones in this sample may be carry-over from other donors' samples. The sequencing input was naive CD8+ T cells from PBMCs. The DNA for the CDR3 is TGTGCCAGCAGTTTCGGGGATTCCTACGAGCAGTACTTC. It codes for CASSFGDSYEQYF.